Listed below are T cell receptor beta chains from one sample, sequenced in a study of tumor-infiltrating lymphocytes in primary liver carcinoma. TCRdb independently ran MiXCR on the multiplex PCR reads; one entry per CDR3 protein. Of 25,000 or so distinct CDR3 sequences in the sample, 60% to 80% were seen once. Sample: liver tumor tissue from sampling region 5. Source of these receptors: a woman younger than 45 with primary liver carcinoma and hepatitis B virus infection. Both conserved end residues are part of each CDR3. The D gene is left open where the match is weak. Clone size is stated in some rows and not others, as once, few, many or a class when expanded.

>once|TRBV12-3/TRBV12-4|TRBJ2-1|TRBD2
TGTACGAGCAGCCTGTACGGGACTAGCGGACTTGAGCAGTTCTTC
CTSSLYGTSGLEQFF
>few|TRBV10-3|TRBJ2-5|.
TGTGCCATCAGTGACGAGGTCGCACGAGAGACCCAGTACTTC
CAISDEVARETQYF
>medium-sized|TRBV6-1|TRBJ1-5|.
TGTGCCAGCAGTGAACAGGGGAGCGTCCCCAGTCAGCCCCAGCATTTT
CASSEQGSVPSQPQHF
>.|TRBV11-2|TRBJ2-7|.
TGTGCCAGCAGCTCCTACGATTACGAGCGGTGCTTC
CASSSYDYERCF
>.|TRBV11-2|TRBJ2-1|TRBD2
TGTGCCAGCAGTGTTACTAGCGAGAAGGCCGGCAATGAGCAGTTCTTC
CASSVTSEKAGNEQFF
>.|TRBV11-2|TRBJ2-1|.
TGTGCCTGCAGCTTAAGCCTGGACGGGACCTACAGTGAGCAGTTCTTC
CACSLSLDGTYSEQFF
>.|TRBV6-1|TRBJ2-1|.
TGTGCCAGCAGTGATCAGGCGCGGGAAATCGATGAGCAGTTCTTC
CASSDQAREIDEQFF
>.|TRBV4-1|TRBJ2-3|.
TGCACCAGCAGCCAGCTAGGCATGGTAGCTGAAGACTCGGATACGCAGTATTTC
CTSSQLGMVAEDSDTQYF
>.|TRBV4-1|TRBJ2-5|.
TGCGCCAGCACTAATAAGAGGGAAGAGACCCAATACTTC
CASTNKREETQYF
>.|TRBV4-1|TRBJ2-1|TRBD2
TGCGCCAGTAACCAAGATGGTCTAGCGGGGGATGAGCAGTTCTTC
CASNQDGLAGDEQFF
>many|TRBV2|TRBJ2-3|.
TGTGCCAGCAGTGGTGGTACATCTAGCACAGATACGCAGTATTTT
CASSGGTSSTDTQYF
>.|TRBV7-8|TRBJ2-7|.
TGTGCCAGCAGCTTAGTCAACCCGGGGTCTCGGACTAGGGGGATCTACGAGCAGTACTTC
CASSLVNPGSRTRGIYEQYF
>.|TRBV5-4|TRBJ2-1|.
TGTGCCAGCAGCTTAACTGGGTTGGGGAACAATGGGCAGTTCTTC
CASSLTGLGNNGQFF
>few|TRBV4-3|TRBJ2-1|.
TGTGCCAGCAGCCAAGATGCGGGAAGCTCCTGTAATGAGCAGTTCTTC
CASSQDAGSSCNEQFF
>.|TRBV11-1|TRBJ2-1|TRBD2
TGTGCCAGCAAGACCGGGACTAGCGGTTACAACAAGCAGTTCTTC
CASKTGTSGYNKQFF
>.|TRBV30|TRBJ2-5|.
TGTGCCTGGAGTGCCGGCAGGGGTGGGTGGGAGACTCAGTACTTC
CAWSAGRGGWETQYF
>.|TRBV11-2|TRBJ2-5|.
TGTGTCAGCAGCTTGTGGCGGCAAGATACCCAGTACTTC
CVSSLWRQDTQYF
>.|TRBV5-1|TRBJ2-2|.
TGCGCCAGCAGCTTGACGGGCCGACCGAAGACCGGGGAGCTGGTTTTT
CASSLTGRPKTGELVF
>.|TRBV28|TRBJ2-7|.
TGTGCCAGCAGTTTGCATCCCCAGAGGTTTTGCGAGCAGTACTTC
CASSLHPQRFCEQYF
>.|TRBV11-2|TRBJ2-3|.
TGTGCCAGCTGCTTAGCGCTAGGTGATACACAGTATTTT
CASCLALGDTQYF